The present T cell receptor (beta chain) was sequenced within a study of regulatory T cells in long-lasting Graves disease (dated by TCRdb to the early 2020s). At the level of the whole study: Newly diagnosed Graves' disease patients had taken antithyroid drugs for less than 3 months. This study used TCR sequencing and RNA sequencing of peripheral blood to compare persistent Graves' disease patients against newly diagnosed Graves' disease patients. The study was conducted in China and was registered as a clinical trial. TCR sequencing covered roughly 13 persistent and around 20 newly diagnosed Graves' disease patients, around 33 samples in total.

V loses 0 bases, J loses 0 bases, and the germline ends lie 15 bases apart. As encoded in the germline V gene, CDR1 is MNHEY while CDR2 is SVGAGI. The CDR3 contains 18 residues, cysteine and phenylalanine counted. The retained sequence is limited to the CDR3, 54 bases, with the frame set at the first base. Library preparation was by multiplex PCR. Sequenced on an Illumina HiSeq 4000. To build TCR beta libraries, CDR3 regions were amplified by Arm-PCR using iRepertoire HTBI primers. PCR products were gel purified before sequencing. The paper's processing steps were these. A total of 62 TRBV and under 15 TRBJ segments were identified across samples and were used for gene usage analysis of CDR3 amino acid clonotypes. Filtered high-quality paired reads were merged into contigs using COPE and FqMerger. BLAST was used to align contigs to IMGT TRBV, TRBD and TRBJ reference genes, with CDR3 defined following IMGT. Any clonotype with a frequency above 0.1% was classified as a highly expanded clone. Shannon entropy served as the measure of repertoire diversity, while the Gini coefficient captured V-J evenness. A clonotype found in more than one individual was treated as public. TCRdb handled the public reads itself, with Q25 trimming in fastp and clone calling in MiXCR, and kept productive beta chains. Rows matching on CDR3 protein sequence are summarized as one entry with the most common DNA and genes. The V and J calls come from TCRdb's annotation, not from the publication. The sample table holds about 330,000 distinct CDR3 sequences, of which 15% to 20% were seen once. Around 20% of the sample comes from the top ten.

This clonotype was recorded many times. This clone's antigen is unknown. Base qualities were left out, and no much larger clone turns up one base away. The intended sense of this specimen's time point label: newly diagnosed GD, antithyroid drugs for less than 3 months. For both TCR sequencing and RNA sequencing, RNA was extracted from PBMCs using TRIzol. The diagnosis of Graves' disease followed American Thyroid Association guidelines. The patients came from an endocrinology department in Xi'an, China. Each patient gave approximately 10 milliliters of peripheral blood, collected in an EDTA anticoagulant tube. Ficoll Paque Plus density gradient separation was used to isolate PBMCs, and no further T cell sorting was done. An Agilent 2100 Bioanalyzer and agarose gel were used to assess RNA quality, and a NanoDrop 2000 was used to measure RNA concentration. The study at large found these results: The authors acknowledged the small sample size as a limitation that may reduce accuracy. Persistent Graves' disease patients showed lower TCR Shannon entropy and fewer highly expanded clones than newly diagnosed patients, suggesting clonal expansion. Only peripheral blood was studied, because thyroid tissue, the primary lesion, was inaccessible. Preferential use of TRBV28, TRBJ1-2 and TRBJ2-5 was observed in persistent disease, whereas TRBV20-1 and TRBJ2-1 were favored in newly diagnosed disease. Only the TCR beta chain was sequenced and analyzed. Persistent patients shared more public clonotypes among themselves (around 2,700) than newly diagnosed patients did (more than 950).

This sample was also put to use in a study of T cells in Graves' hyperthyroidism and ophthalmopathy. That second publication adds: Stable Graves' hyperthyroidism was defined as no progression to ophthalmopathy during 18 months of follow-up. Hyperthyroidism patients were newly diagnosed, with disease duration under 2 months, and aged 18 to 65 years. Exclusion was applied to patients with uncontrolled infections, other autoimmune diseases, pregnancy or lactation. Diagnoses were established on the basis of clinical symptoms, serum thyroxine and TRAb, thyroid ultrasound, and orbital computed tomography. The TCR CDR3 was subjected to a first round of RT-PCR using the HTBI primer set and the Qiagen OneStep RT-PCR kit. Most expanded thyroid clonotypes (frequency above 0.001) were also detected in blood, a finding suggesting that blood repertoires may reflect thyroid immune responses. In cross-validation, a model built on a 13 V-J signature told ophthalmopathy apart from stable hyperthyroidism with under 90% sensitivity and about 81% specificity, and in testing the same model reached 80%/75%. In validation, the model predicted progression to ophthalmopathy with approximately 70% sensitivity and approximately 74% specificity, a median of about six months before onset. To identify distinguishing TCR V-J signatures, a discovery cohort of some 99 patients was used, comprising fewer than 45 with Graves' ophthalmopathy and some 60 with stable Graves' hyperthyroidism. Whether ophthalmopathy could be predicted prospectively was tested in an independent validation cohort made up of some 20 hyperthyroidism patients plus 17 patients who later progressed to ophthalmopathy. For training and testing, the 100 or so patients in the discovery cohort were randomly divided in a 7:3 ratio. The study also compared thyroid tissue and blood T-cell repertoires from 5 to 7 Graves' hyperthyroidism patients. After sampling, hyperthyroidism patients received methimazole starting at 30 mg daily, and ophthalmopathy patients received high-dose intravenous methylprednisolone. The libraries were constructed in a second round of multiplex PCR and then size-selected and purified. The libraries were sequenced on an Illumina HiSeq2000 using paired-end 100 bp reads. SOAPnuke was used to process the raw data, removing reads that contained adapters or uncalled bases, had a mean Phred below 15, or lacked an exact match to the constant primer or identifier. COPE v1.2.5 was used to merge the high-quality paired reads, and each unique nucleotide sequence was defined as a clonotype. MiTCR v1.1 was used to align clonotypes to the IMGT TRBV, TRBD and TRBJ reference segments. The analysis was restricted to V-J combinations with a frequency above 0.0001, which together covered 99.2% of the repertoires. The TCS score was defined as the ratio of F50 (clonal expansion) to E x V (chaos), calculated using BLOSUM62-based TCRdist between CDR3 peptides within each V-J. Welch's t-statistics and random forest reduced around 510 V-J features to roughly 13, which were used in a naive Bayes classifier (R e1071). No statistical method was used to set the sample size in advance, and investigators knew the group allocation. According to the paper, TCR Vbeta CDR3 sequencing was carried out on approximately 140 peripheral blood samples, which came from under 50 ophthalmopathy, 70 to 80 hyperthyroidism and roughly 17 progressor patients.

This clonotype originated in a woman between 18 and 29 years old with Graves disease. Donor details come from another sample of the same person, matched by shared clones. This chain joins TRBV6-5 to TRBJ1-5; TRBD1 is a weak D gene call, 6 bases matching. The specimen comprised peripheral blood mononuclear cells (PBMCs), sampled at new diagnosis, from a patient treated with antithyroid drugs. The CDR3: CASSYSNRARFSNQPQHF. DNA sequence: TGTGCCAGCAGTTACTCGAACAGGGCCCGGTTTAGCAATCAGCCCCAGCATTTT.